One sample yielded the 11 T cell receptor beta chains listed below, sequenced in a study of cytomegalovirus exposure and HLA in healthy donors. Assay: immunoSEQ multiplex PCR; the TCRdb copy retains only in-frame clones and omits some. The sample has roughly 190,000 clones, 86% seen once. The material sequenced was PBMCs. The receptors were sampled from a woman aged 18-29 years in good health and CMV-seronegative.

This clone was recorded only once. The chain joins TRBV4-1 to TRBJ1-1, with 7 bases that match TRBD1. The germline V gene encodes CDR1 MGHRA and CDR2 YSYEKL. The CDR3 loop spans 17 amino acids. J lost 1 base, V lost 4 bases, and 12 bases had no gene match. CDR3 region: CASSRSPLGTANTEAFF. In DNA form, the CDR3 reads TGCGCCAGCAGCCGAAGCCCTCTCGGGACAGCGAACACTGAAGCTTTCTTT.

The CDR3 region is CASRPRQFNGYTF. DNA of the CDR3: TGTGCCAGCAGACCTAGACAGTTTAACGGCTACACCTTC. This chain uses TRBV11-2 with TRBJ1-2; maybe TRBD1 (5 bases). The V gene's germline CDR1 is SGHAT and CDR2 FQNNGV. Trimming took off 6 bases at V and 8 bases at J, with 16 bases between the two ends. There are 13 residues in the CDR3.

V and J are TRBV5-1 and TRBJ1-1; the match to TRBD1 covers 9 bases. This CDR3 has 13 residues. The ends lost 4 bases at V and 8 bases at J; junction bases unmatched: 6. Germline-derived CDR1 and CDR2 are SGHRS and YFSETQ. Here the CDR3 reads CASSKGQGREAFF. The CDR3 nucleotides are TGCGCCAGCAGCAAGGGACAGGGAAGGGAAGCTTTCTTT.

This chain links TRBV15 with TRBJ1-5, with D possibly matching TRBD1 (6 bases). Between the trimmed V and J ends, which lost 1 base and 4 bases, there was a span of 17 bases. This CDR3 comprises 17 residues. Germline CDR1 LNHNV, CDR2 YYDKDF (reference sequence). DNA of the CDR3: TGTGCCACCAGCAGAGTTTGGGACATCGGAATAAATCAGCCCCAGCATTTT. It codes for CATSRVWDIGINQPQHF.

The chain's CDR3 is CASSTGPSSYNEQFF. In DNA form, the CDR3 reads TGTGCCAGCAGTACAGGGCCCTCTTCCTACAATGAGCAGTTCTTC. The chain recombines TRBV6-1 with TRBJ2-1; D may be TRBD1 (6 bases). Germline V gives CDR1 MNHNS, CDR2 SASEGT. V lost 5 bases to trimming and J lost 1 base, with 12 bases between them. This CDR3 region has 15 residues.

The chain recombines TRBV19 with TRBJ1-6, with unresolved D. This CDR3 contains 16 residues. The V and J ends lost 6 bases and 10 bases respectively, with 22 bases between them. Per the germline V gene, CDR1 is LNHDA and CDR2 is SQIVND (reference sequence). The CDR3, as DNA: TGTGCCAGTAGCCCACTTGCGGGTTTAACGAGATCACCCCTCCACTTT. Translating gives CASSPLAGLTRSPLHF.

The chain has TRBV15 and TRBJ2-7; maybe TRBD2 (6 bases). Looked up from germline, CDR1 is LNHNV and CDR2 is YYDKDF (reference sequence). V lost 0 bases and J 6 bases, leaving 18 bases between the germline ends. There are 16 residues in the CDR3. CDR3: CATSRDRRGLTGEQYF. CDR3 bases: TGTGCCACCAGCAGAGACCGGAGGGGACTTACGGGCGAGCAGTACTTC.

The DNA of the CDR3 is TGTGCCAGCAGAGGGGGACAGGCGAACACCGGGGAGCTGTTTTTT. Its protein product is CASRGGQANTGELFF. The rearrangement joins TRBV6-5 to TRBJ2-2; 8 nucleotides line up with TRBD1. The V gene's germline CDR1 is MNHEY and CDR2 SVGAGI. Unmatched junction bases numbered 3, after V lost 6 bases and J lost 0 bases. CDR3 length: 15 residues.

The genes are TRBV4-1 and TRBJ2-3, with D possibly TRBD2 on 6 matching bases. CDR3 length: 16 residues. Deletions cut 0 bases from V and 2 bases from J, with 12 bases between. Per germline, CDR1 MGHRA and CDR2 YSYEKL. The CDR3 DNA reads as TGCGCCAGCAGCCAAGATCGGGGGTCTACCACAGATACGCAGTATTTT. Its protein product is CASSQDRGSTTDTQYF.

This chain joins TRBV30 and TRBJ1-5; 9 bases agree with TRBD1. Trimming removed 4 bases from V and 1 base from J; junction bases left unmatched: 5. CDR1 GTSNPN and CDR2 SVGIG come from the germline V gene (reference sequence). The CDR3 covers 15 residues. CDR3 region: CAWTQTGGSNQPQHF. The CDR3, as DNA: TGTGCCTGGACCCAGACAGGGGGAAGCAATCAGCCCCAGCATTTT.

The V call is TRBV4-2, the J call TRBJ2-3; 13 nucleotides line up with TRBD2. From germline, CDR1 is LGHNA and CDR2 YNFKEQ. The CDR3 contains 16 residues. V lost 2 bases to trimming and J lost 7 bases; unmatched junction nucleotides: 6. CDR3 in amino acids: CASSQPGTSGANTQYF. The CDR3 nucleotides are TGTGCCAGCAGCCAACCCGGGACTAGCGGGGCGAATACGCAGTATTTT.